The present TCR beta chain was sequenced within a study of cytotoxic CD8 clonotypes in ibrutinib-treated CLL. Study overall: IGHV unmutated about 17; relapsed/refractory 11; treatment-naive some 14. Responses comprised 24 partial and 2 complete; at median roughly 64 months, around 14 remained remitted and roughly 12 progressed. Study-wide points: T-cell clonality at baseline went above that of age-matched healthy donors and rose and fell with circulating CD8+ T-cell counts. Treatment saw public clonotypes, which were uncommon, either contract or stay stable.

There are 17 residues in the CDR3. V lost 4 bases to trimming and J lost 6 bases, with 22 bases between them. Germline V gives CDR1 SGHAT, CDR2 FQDESV (reference sequence). Measured with immunoSEQ multiplex PCR; TCRdb has only the in-frame clones, and not every one. The data show hundreds of thousands of clones, roughly two thirds seen once. This clone was seen a single time. Its antigen is as yet unknown. This clonotype originated in a human donor with chronic lymphocytic leukemia. This specimen consisted of PBMCs, obtained after 36 months of ibrutinib treatment. V usage is TRBV11-1 and J usage is TRBJ2-1; tentatively, D is TRBD2 (5 bases). Here the CDR3 reads CASSSTRGVRNLNEQFF. The CDR3 DNA is TGTGCCAGCAGCTCAACTAGAGGCGTACGTAATCTCAATGAGCAGTTCTTC.